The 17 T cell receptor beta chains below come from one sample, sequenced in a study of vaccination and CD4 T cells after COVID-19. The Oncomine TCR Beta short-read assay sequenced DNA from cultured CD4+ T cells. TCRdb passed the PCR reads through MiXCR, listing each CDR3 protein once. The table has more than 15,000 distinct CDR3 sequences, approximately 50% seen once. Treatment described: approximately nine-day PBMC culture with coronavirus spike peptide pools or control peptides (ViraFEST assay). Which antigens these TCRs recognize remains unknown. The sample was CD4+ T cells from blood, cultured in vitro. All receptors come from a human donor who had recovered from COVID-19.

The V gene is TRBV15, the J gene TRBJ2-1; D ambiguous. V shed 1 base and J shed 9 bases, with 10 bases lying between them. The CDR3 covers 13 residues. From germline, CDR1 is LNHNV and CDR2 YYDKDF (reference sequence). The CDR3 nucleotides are TGTGCCACCAGCAGAGTTCTCTCGGCTGAGCAGTTCTTC. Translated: CATSRVLSAEQFF.

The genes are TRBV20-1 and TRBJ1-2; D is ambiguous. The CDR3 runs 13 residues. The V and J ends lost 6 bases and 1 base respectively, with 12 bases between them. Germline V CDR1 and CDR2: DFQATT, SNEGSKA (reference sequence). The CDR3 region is CSATGPSNYGYTF. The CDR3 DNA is TGCAGTGCCACCGGACCGAGTAACTATGGCTACACCTTC.

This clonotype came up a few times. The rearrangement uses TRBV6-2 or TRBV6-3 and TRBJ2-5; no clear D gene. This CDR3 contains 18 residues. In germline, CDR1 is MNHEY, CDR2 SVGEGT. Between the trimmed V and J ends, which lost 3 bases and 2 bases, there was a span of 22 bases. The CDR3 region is CASSYEARTQPLQETQYF. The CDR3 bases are TGTGCCAGCAGTTATGAGGCTAGAACTCAGCCACTACAAGAGACCCAGTACTTC.

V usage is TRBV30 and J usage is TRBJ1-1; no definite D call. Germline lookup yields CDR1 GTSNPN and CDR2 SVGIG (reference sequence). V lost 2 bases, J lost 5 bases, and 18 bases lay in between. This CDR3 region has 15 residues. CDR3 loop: CAWSRSDHPRTEAFF. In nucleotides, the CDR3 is TGTGCCTGGAGTCGAAGCGACCACCCGAGGACTGAAGCTTTCTTT. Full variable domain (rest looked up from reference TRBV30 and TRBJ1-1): SQTIHQWPATLVQPVGSPLSLECTVEGTSNPNLYWYRQAAGRGLQLLFYSVGIGQISSEVPQNLSASRPQDRQFILSSKKLLLSDSGFYLCAWSRSDHPRTEAFFGQGTRLTVV.

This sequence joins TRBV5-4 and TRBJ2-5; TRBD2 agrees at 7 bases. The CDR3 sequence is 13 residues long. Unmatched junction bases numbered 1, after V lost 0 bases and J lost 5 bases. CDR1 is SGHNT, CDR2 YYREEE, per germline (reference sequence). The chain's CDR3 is CASSLGGGETQYF. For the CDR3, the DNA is TGTGCCAGCAGCTTGGGGGGAGGGGAGACCCAGTACTTC.

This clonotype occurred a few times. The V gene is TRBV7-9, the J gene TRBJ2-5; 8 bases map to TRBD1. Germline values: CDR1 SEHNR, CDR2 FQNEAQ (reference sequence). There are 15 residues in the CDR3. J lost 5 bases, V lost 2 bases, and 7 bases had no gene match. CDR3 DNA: TGTGCCAGCAGCTTATGGCAGGGGGCGCAGGAGACCCAGTACTTC. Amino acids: CASSLWQGAQETQYF. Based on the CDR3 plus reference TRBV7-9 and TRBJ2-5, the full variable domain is DTGVSQNPRHKITKRGQNVTFRCDPISEHNRLYWYRQTLGQGPEFLTYFQNEAQLEKSRLLSDRFSAERPKGSFSTLEIQRTEQGDSAMYLCASSLWQGAQETQYFGPGTRLLVL.

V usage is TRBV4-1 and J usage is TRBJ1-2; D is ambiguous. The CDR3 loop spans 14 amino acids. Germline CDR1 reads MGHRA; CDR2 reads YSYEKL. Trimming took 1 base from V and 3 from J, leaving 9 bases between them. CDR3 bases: TGCGCCAGCAGCCAAGCATTTGGGGACTATGGCTACACCTTC. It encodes CASSQAFGDYGYTF.

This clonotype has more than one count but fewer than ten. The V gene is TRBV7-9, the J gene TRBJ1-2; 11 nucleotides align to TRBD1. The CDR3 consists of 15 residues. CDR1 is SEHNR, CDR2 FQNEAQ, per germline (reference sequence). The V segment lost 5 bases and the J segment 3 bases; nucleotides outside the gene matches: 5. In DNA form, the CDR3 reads TGTGCCAGCAGCCCCAGGGACAGGGGGGACTATGGCTACACCTTC. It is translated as CASSPRDRGDYGYTF.

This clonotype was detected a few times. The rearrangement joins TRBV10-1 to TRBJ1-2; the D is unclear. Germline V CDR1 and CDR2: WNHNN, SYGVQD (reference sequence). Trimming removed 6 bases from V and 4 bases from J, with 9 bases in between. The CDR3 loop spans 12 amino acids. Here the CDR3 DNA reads TGCGCCAGCAGCATAGACGGCTATGGCTACACCTTC. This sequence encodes CASSIDGYGYTF.

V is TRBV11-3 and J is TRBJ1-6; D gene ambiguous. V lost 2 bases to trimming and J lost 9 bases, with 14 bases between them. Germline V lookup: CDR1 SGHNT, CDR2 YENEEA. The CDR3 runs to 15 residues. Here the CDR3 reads CASSLSGITGSPLHF. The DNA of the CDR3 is TGTGCCAGCAGCTTATCGGGGATTACTGGTTCACCCCTCCACTTT.

The CDR3: CASSLSVFRAAPPIEQYF. The CDR3 nucleotides are TGTGCCAGCAGCTTAAGTGTTTTCAGGGCTGCCCCCCCTATCGAGCAGTACTTC. V usage is TRBV7-2 and J usage is TRBJ2-7, with a possible D match to TRBD1 (5 bases). Germline lookup yields CDR1 SGHTA and CDR2 FQGNSA. This CDR3 comprises 18 residues. V lost 2 bases and J 6 bases, leaving 26 bases between the germline ends.

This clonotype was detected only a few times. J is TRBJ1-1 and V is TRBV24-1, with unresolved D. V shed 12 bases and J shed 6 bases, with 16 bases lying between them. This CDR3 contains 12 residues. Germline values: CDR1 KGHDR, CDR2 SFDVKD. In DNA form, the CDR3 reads TGTGCCCCAGAGAACTTGCGGTCTGAAGCTTTCTTT. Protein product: CAPENLRSEAFF.

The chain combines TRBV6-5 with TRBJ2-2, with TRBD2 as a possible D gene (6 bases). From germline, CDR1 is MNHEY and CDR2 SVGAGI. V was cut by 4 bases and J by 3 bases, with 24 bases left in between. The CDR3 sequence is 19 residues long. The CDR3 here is CASSSTRSALAHDTGELFF. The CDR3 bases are TGTGCCAGCAGTTCCACACGGTCCGCCCTAGCGCACGACACCGGGGAGCTGTTTTTT.

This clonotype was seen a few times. CDR3 protein: CASSPPSSPGEQYF. The CDR3 nucleotides read TGTGCCAGCTCACCACCGTCCTCCCCCGGGGAGCAGTATTTT. The gene calls are TRBV18 and TRBJ2-3, with a tentative D call TRBD2 (5 bases). Trimming removed 0 bases from V and 11 bases from J, with 15 bases in between. The CDR3 sequence is 14 residues long. CDR1 KGHSH and CDR2 LQKENI come from the germline V gene.

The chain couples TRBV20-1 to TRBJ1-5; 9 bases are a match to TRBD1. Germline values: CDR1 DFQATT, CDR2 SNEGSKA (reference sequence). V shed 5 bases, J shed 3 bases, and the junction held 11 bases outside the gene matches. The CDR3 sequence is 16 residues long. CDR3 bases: TGCAGTGCTCAGAGAGGGGGACAGGGTAACAATCAGCCCCAGCATTTT. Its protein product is CSAQRGGQGNNQPQHF.

The CDR3 loop reads CASLKAPLAGGYEQYF. CDR3 sequence (DNA): TGTGCCAGCCTAAAAGCCCCGCTAGCGGGGGGATACGAGCAGTACTTC. The genes are TRBV6-1 and TRBJ2-7; 11 positions match TRBD2. The V gene end was trimmed by 8 bases and the J gene end by 4 bases; junction bases not matched to a gene: 13. The CDR3 loop spans 16 amino acids. Germline CDR1 MNHNS, CDR2 SASEGT.

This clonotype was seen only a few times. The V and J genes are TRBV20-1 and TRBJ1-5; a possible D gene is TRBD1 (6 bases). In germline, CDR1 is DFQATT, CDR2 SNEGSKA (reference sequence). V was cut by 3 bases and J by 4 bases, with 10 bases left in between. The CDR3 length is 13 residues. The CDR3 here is CSASSQGNQPQHF. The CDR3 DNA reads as TGCAGTGCTAGTTCACAGGGAAATCAGCCCCAGCATTTT.